Each of the 22 T cell receptor beta chains below was sequenced from the same sample in a study of cytomegalovirus exposure and HLA in healthy donors. Researchers ran the PCR with 60 Vbeta and 13 Jbeta primers. Method: immunoSEQ multiplex PCR; TCRdb's copy keeps in-frame clones and lacks some. The sample lists about 120,000 clones; 77% were seen once. Input material: PBMCs. These receptors originate from a man between 18 and 35 years old in good health and CMV-seropositive.

V and J are TRBV11-2 and TRBJ1-5, with D unresolved. CDR1 SGHAT and CDR2 FQNNGV come from the germline V gene. This CDR3 contains 15 residues. V was cut by 5 bases and J by 0 bases, with 11 bases left in between. The chain's CDR3 is CASSPSPYSNQPQHF. The CDR3 nucleotides are TGTGCCAGCAGCCCGAGCCCCTATAGCAATCAGCCCCAGCATTTT.

The genes are TRBV10-3 and TRBJ1-3; no reliable D call. There are 16 residues in the CDR3. Trimming stripped 0 bases from V and 0 bases from J, with 9 bases between. CDR1 is ENHRY and CDR2 is SYGVKD in the germline V gene. The CDR3 DNA reads TGTGCCATCAGTGAGTCCATGCGGATCTCTGGAAACACCATATATTTT. As protein: CAISESMRISGNTIYF.

This clone was found a few times. The chain employs TRBV28 and TRBJ1-2; D call uncertain. Germline V gene lookup returns CDR1 MDHEN and CDR2 SYDVKM. V lost 2 bases to trimming and J lost 0 bases, with 7 bases between them. CDR3 length equals 14 residues. The CDR3: CASSLRSTNYGYTF. For the CDR3, the DNA is TGTGCCAGCAGTTTACGGTCGACTAACTATGGCTACACCTTC.

The count of this clone is one. The rearrangement links TRBV19 to TRBJ2-1; 8 bases agree with TRBD2. Unmatched junction bases numbered 2, after V lost 3 bases and J lost 7 bases. The CDR3 is 13 residues long. Germline CDR1 LNHDA, CDR2 SQIVND (reference sequence). The CDR3 DNA is TGTGCCAGTAGTATCCTAGCGGGTAATGAGCAGTTCTTC. Translated, it gives CASSILAGNEQFF.

This rearrangement joins TRBV5-1 to TRBJ2-7; D not resolved. Trimming cost V 0 bases and J 6 bases, with 10 bases left between them. Germline loops: CDR1 SGHRS, CDR2 YFSETQ. The CDR3 contains 13 residues. The CDR3 bases are TGCGCCAGCAGCTTGGGGCAATCCACCGAGCAGTACTTC. This codes for CASSLGQSTEQYF.

The gene calls are TRBV4-1 and TRBJ1-5; no clear D. Germline V gene data show CDR1 as MGHRA and CDR2 as YSYEKL. This CDR3 has 14 residues. Trimming stripped 1 base from V and 4 bases from J, with 8 bases between. The DNA of the CDR3 is TGCGCCAGCAGCCAAGCCCCTGTGAATCAGCCCCAGCATTTT. Translation: CASSQAPVNQPQHF.

The chain joins TRBV6-1 to TRBJ1-3; D gene ambiguous. The CDR3 has 15 residues. Germline-derived CDR1 and CDR2 are MNHNS and SASEGT. The V end lost 2 bases, the J end lost 3 bases, and 11 bases lay between the germline ends. The CDR3 DNA reads as TGTGCCAGCAGTGAACCGACTACTATTGGAAACACCATATATTTT. It yields the protein CASSEPTTIGNTIYF.

The chain employs TRBV28 and TRBJ1-5, with a possible D match to TRBD1 (5 bases). Germline loops: CDR1 MDHEN, CDR2 SYDVKM. Between the trimmed V and J ends, which lost 3 bases and 7 bases, there was a span of 10 bases. This CDR3 has 13 residues. In DNA, the CDR3 is TGTGCCAGCAGTTTCGGGGGGGGACAGCCCCAGCATTTT. Translating it yields CASSFGGGQPQHF.

The chain carries TRBV10-3 and TRBJ2-3; 8 bases fit TRBD2. Per germline, CDR1 ENHRY and CDR2 SYGVKD. V lost 3 bases, J lost 2 bases, and 4 bases stayed unmatched. CDR3 length: 15 residues. In DNA form, the CDR3 reads TGTGCCATCAGTGAACCGGGAGGGATCACAGATACGCAGTATTTT. As protein: CAISEPGGITDTQYF.

The chain combines TRBV5-4 with TRBJ1-2; D possibly corresponds to TRBD1 (5 bases). This CDR3 region has 15 residues. Trimming left V 4 bases short and J 4 bases short, with 17 bases between. Germline CDR1 and CDR2: SGHNT and YYREEE (reference sequence). The CDR3 protein is CASSETWGGGYGYTF. The CDR3 DNA follows: TGTGCCAGCAGCGAAACATGGGGGGGAGGCTATGGCTACACCTTC.

The chain employs TRBV10-3 and TRBJ1-1; possible D gene TRBD1, 6 bases. The V gene's germline CDR1 is ENHRY and CDR2 SYGVKD. The CDR3 runs 14 residues. V gave up 6 bases and J gave up 2 bases, with 13 bases separating them. The CDR3 nucleotides are TGTGCCATCAGCCCTACAGGGATCAACACTGAAGCTTTCTTT. Its protein product is CAISPTGINTEAFF.

A single count supports this clone. This rearrangement joins TRBV9 to TRBJ2-1; D is unclear. The CDR3 contains 15 residues. Germline V lookup: CDR1 SGDLS, CDR2 YYNGEE. The V gene lost 4 bases and the J gene lost 7 bases, with 18 bases spanning the gap. CDR3 in DNA: TGTGCCAGCAGCCTTCGCGGTGGCCCTCTGAATGAGCAGTTCTTC. Residues: CASSLRGGPLNEQFF.

The V call is TRBV30, the J call TRBJ1-2, with 7 bases that match TRBD1. CDR1 and CDR2 (germline): GTSNPN, SVGIG (reference sequence). The CDR3 loop spans 13 amino acids. V dropped 7 bases and J dropped 4; count of bases not matched to a gene: 9. This CDR3 reads CASDRALGYGYTF. In DNA, the CDR3 is TGTGCCTCAGACAGGGCTCTAGGCTATGGCTACACCTTC.

J is TRBJ1-4 and V is TRBV5-8, with D maybe TRBD1 (5 bases). This CDR3 is built from 15 residues. The V end was cut by 0 bases, the J end by 8 bases, with 14 bases between. From germline, CDR1 is SGHTS and CDR2 YDEGEE. CDR3 DNA: TGTGCCAGCAGCTTGGCCGGGGGGAGGGGAGAAAAACTGTTTTTT. The encoded protein is CASSLAGGRGEKLFF. The full variable domain, completed using reference TRBV5-8 and TRBJ1-4, is EAGVTQSPTHLIKTRGQQATLRCSPISGHTSVYWYQQALGLGLQFLLWYDEGEERNRGNFPPRFSGRQFPNYSSELNVNALELEDSALYLCASSLAGGRGEKLFFGSGTQLSVL.

This chain uses TRBV10-3 with TRBJ1-3; 10 bases are shared with TRBD1. From germline, CDR1 is ENHRY and CDR2 SYGVKD. Trimming at V came to 6 bases and at J to 6 bases, leaving 5 bases not matched to a gene. This CDR3 region has 14 residues. The CDR3 bases are TGTGCCATCAGACTCGGACAGGGGGTAAACACCATATATTTT. The encoded protein is CAIRLGQGVNTIYF.

The V and J genes are TRBV30 and TRBJ1-2; D not resolved. V was clipped by 0 bases and J by 6 bases, with 17 bases between them. Germline CDR1 reads GTSNPN; CDR2 reads SVGIG (reference sequence). This CDR3 is 15 amino acids long. The CDR3 here is CAWSVPLIGEDGYTF. CDR3 in DNA: TGTGCCTGGAGTGTTCCCCTAATTGGGGAGGATGGCTACACCTTC.

The gene calls are TRBV18 and TRBJ2-7, with D tentatively TRBD1 (7 bases). The CDR3 is 15 residues long. Germline V gene sequence: CDR1 KGHSH, CDR2 LQKENI. The V and J ends lost 4 bases and 6 bases respectively, with 19 bases between them. This CDR3 is CASSRQTGAGGEQYF. DNA for the CDR3: TGTGCCAGCTCACGGCAAACAGGGGCCGGGGGCGAGCAGTACTTC.

This clone turned up a few times. This chain links TRBV19 with TRBJ1-2; D remains ambiguous. Per the germline V gene, CDR1 is LNHDA and CDR2 is SQIVND (reference sequence). The V and J ends lost 5 bases and 5 bases respectively, with 18 bases between them. CDR3 length: 15 residues. In DNA form, the CDR3 reads TGTGCCAGTAGTTCCCCCGGGTCGGGAAATTATGGCTACACCTTC. Its translation is CASSSPGSGNYGYTF.

This rearrangement joins TRBV6-1 to TRBJ2-5, with a possible D match to TRBD2 (6 bases). Per germline, CDR1 MNHNS and CDR2 SASEGT. CDR3 length equals 13 residues. Deletions cut 8 bases from V and 5 bases from J, with 15 bases between. CDR3 sequence reads: CASALLAGETQYF. CDR3 nucleotides: TGTGCCAGCGCCTTACTAGCAGGGGAGACCCAGTACTTC.

CDR3 sequence reads: CASSLVYDIQYF. For the CDR3, the DNA is TGTGCCAGCAGCTTAGTGTATGACATTCAGTACTTC. The J gene is TRBJ2-4, the V gene TRBV7-9; D is unclear. Trimming shortened V by 1 base and J by 8 bases, and 6 bases separated the two germline ends. The CDR3 spans 12 residues. CDR1 SEHNR and CDR2 FQNEAQ come from the germline V gene (reference sequence). Combining the CDR3 with reference TRBV7-9 and TRBJ2-4 gives the whole variable domain DTGVSQNPRHKITKRGQNVTFRCDPISEHNRLYWYRQTLGQGPEFLTYFQNEAQLEKSRLLSDRFSAERPKGSFSTLEIQRTEQGDSAMYLCASSLVYDIQYFGAGTRLSVL.

V usage is TRBV2 and J usage is TRBJ2-2; no reliable D call. The length of the CDR3 is 11 residues. V shed 5 bases and J shed 7 bases, with 5 bases lying between them. Per germline, CDR1 SNHLY and CDR2 FYNNEI. The DNA for the CDR3 is TGTGCCAGCAGTTATAGCGGGGAGCTGTTTTTT. Protein product: CASSYSGELFF. The variable domain in full, completed from reference TRBV2 and TRBJ2-2, reads EPEVTQTPSHQVTQMGQEVILRCVPISNHLYFYWYRQILGQKVEFLVSFYNNEISEKSEIFDDQFSVERPDGSNFTLKIRSTKLEDSAMYFCASSYSGELFFGEGSRLTVL.

This rearrangement joins TRBV14 to TRBJ1-2, with TRBD1 matching over 7 bases. Germline lookup yields CDR1 SGHDN and CDR2 FVKESK. The ends lost 0 bases at V and 7 bases at J; junction bases unmatched: 14. The length of the CDR3 is 17 residues. The chain's CDR3 is CASSQDLIPGTVGGYTF. In DNA form, the CDR3 reads TGTGCCAGCAGCCAAGACCTGATACCAGGGACAGTAGGTGGCTACACCTTC.